This is a list of T cell receptor beta chains from one sample in a study of somatic mutations in cytotoxic T cells in rheumatoid arthritis. The data were produced by immunoSEQ multiplex PCR, yet TCRdb's version contains in-frame clones alone and is incomplete. Here the sample spans 15,000 or so clones, 75% to 80% being singletons. Sequenced: CD8+ T cells sorted from blood. The receptors derive from an adult with rheumatoid arthritis. Both conserved end residues are part of each CDR3. The D gene is left open where the match is weak. Expanded clones are given a class, and other clones once, few, many or no size at all.

d_call: -; j_call: TRBJ2-5; clone_size: -; cdr3_length: 16; v_call: TRBV7-7; cdr3_aa: CASSRRGSAGQETQYF; cdr3_nt: TGTGCCAGCAGCCGGAGAGGGAGCGCGGGACAAGAGACCCAGTACTTC
d_call: -; j_call: TRBJ1-4; clone_size: -; cdr3_length: 17; v_call: TRBV7-8; cdr3_aa: CASSLRGQALGDEKLFF; cdr3_nt: TGTGCCAGCAGCCTCCGGGGACAAGCCCTGGGGGATGAAAAACTGTTTTTT
d_call: -; j_call: TRBJ2-7; clone_size: -; cdr3_length: 14; v_call: TRBV9; cdr3_aa: CASSAGTGTYEQYF; cdr3_nt: TGTGCCAGCAGCGCCGGGACGGGAACCTACGAGCAGTACTTC
d_call: TRBD1; j_call: TRBJ1-1; clone_size: -; cdr3_length: 12; v_call: TRBV5-4; cdr3_aa: CATPWGTVEAFF; cdr3_nt: TGTGCCACGCCGTGGGGGACAGTAGAAGCTTTCTTT
d_call: -; j_call: TRBJ1-2; clone_size: -; cdr3_length: 14; v_call: TRBV4-3; cdr3_aa: CASSQDTGGFGYTF; cdr3_nt: TGCGCCAGCAGCCAAGATACGGGAGGGTTTGGCTACACCTTC
d_call: -; j_call: TRBJ2-7; clone_size: -; cdr3_length: 14; v_call: TRBV21-1; cdr3_aa: CASRGGQGLYEQYF; cdr3_nt: TGTGCCAGCAGGGGGGGACAGGGATTATACGAGCAGTACTTC
d_call: -; j_call: TRBJ1-1; clone_size: -; cdr3_length: 15; v_call: TRBV2; cdr3_aa: CASEKTRPGGSEAFF; cdr3_nt: TGTGCCAGCGAAAAGACGCGACCGGGGGGATCTGAAGCTTTCTTT
d_call: TRBD2; j_call: TRBJ2-3; clone_size: few; cdr3_length: 18; v_call: TRBV7-2; cdr3_aa: CASSLEGWAGVVTDTQYF; cdr3_nt: TGTGCCAGCAGCTTAGAAGGCTGGGCGGGAGTTGTAACAGATACGCAGTATTTT
d_call: -; j_call: TRBJ1-1; clone_size: few; cdr3_length: 11; v_call: TRBV7-9; cdr3_aa: CASSLRPEAFF; cdr3_nt: TGTGCCAGCAGCTTAAGACCTGAGGCTTTCTTT
d_call: -; j_call: TRBJ2-3; clone_size: -; cdr3_length: 15; v_call: TRBV6-5; cdr3_aa: CASTPNGGPGDTQYF; cdr3_nt: TGTGCCAGCACTCCCAACGGGGGCCCGGGAGATACGCAGTATTTT
d_call: -; j_call: TRBJ2-1; clone_size: -; cdr3_length: 12; v_call: TRBV4-3; cdr3_aa: CASSLYSYEQFF; cdr3_nt: TGCGCCAGCAGCCTTTACTCCTATGAGCAGTTCTTC
d_call: TRBD2; j_call: TRBJ2-7; clone_size: -; cdr3_length: 16; v_call: TRBV7-9; cdr3_aa: CASSNRLAGVTYEQYF; cdr3_nt: TGTGCCAGCAGCAACCGACTAGCGGGAGTGACCTACGAGCAGTACTTC
d_call: -; j_call: TRBJ2-2; clone_size: -; cdr3_length: 14; v_call: TRBV27; cdr3_aa: CASSLYANTGELFF; cdr3_nt: TGTGCCAGCAGTTTGTACGCGAACACCGGGGAGCTGTTTTTT
d_call: TRBD1; j_call: TRBJ1-2; clone_size: few; cdr3_length: 19; v_call: TRBV7-9; cdr3_aa: CASFGGRLEDRGLDYGYTF; cdr3_nt: TGTGCCAGCTTTGGGGGGCGGTTGGAGGACAGGGGGTTGGACTATGGCTACACCTTC
d_call: TRBD1; j_call: TRBJ2-7; clone_size: -; cdr3_length: 14; v_call: TRBV10-2; cdr3_aa: CASRGDRGVDEQYF; cdr3_nt: TGCGCCAGCAGGGGGGACAGGGGGGTCGACGAGCAGTACTTC
d_call: -; j_call: TRBJ2-7; clone_size: few; cdr3_length: 14; v_call: TRBV21-1; cdr3_aa: CASSKGRQPPEQYF; cdr3_nt: TGTGCCAGCAGCAAAGGCCGACAGCCCCCGGAGCAGTACTTC
d_call: -; j_call: TRBJ2-7; clone_size: -; cdr3_length: 14; v_call: TRBV9; cdr3_aa: CASSVEASLSEQYF; cdr3_nt: TGTGCCAGCAGCGTAGAAGCCTCCCTCTCCGAGCAGTACTTC
d_call: TRBD2; j_call: TRBJ2-5; clone_size: once; cdr3_length: 17; v_call: TRBV7-3; cdr3_aa: CASSPGASGPGEETQYF; cdr3_nt: TGTGCCAGCAGCCCCGGGGCTAGCGGGCCCGGAGAAGAGACCCAGTACTTC
d_call: TRBD2; j_call: TRBJ2-3; clone_size: -; cdr3_length: 16; v_call: TRBV7-2; cdr3_aa: CASSLAQGLVTDTQYF; cdr3_nt: TGTGCCAGCAGCTTAGCCCAGGGACTAGTAACAGATACGCAGTATTTT
d_call: TRBD1; j_call: TRBJ2-2; clone_size: -; cdr3_length: 14; v_call: TRBV27; cdr3_aa: CASSADRVPGELFF; cdr3_nt: TGTGCCAGCAGTGCGGACAGGGTACCCGGGGAGCTGTTTTTT
d_call: -; j_call: TRBJ1-5; clone_size: few; cdr3_length: 14; v_call: TRBV6-1; cdr3_aa: CASTDSGTAQPQHF; cdr3_nt: TGTGCCAGCACTGATTCAGGGACGGCTCAGCCCCAGCATTTT
d_call: TRBD2; j_call: TRBJ2-1; clone_size: -; cdr3_length: 16; v_call: TRBV28; cdr3_aa: CASSLEVAGAYNEQFF; cdr3_nt: TGTGCCAGCAGTTTGGAGGTAGCGGGAGCCTACAATGAGCAGTTCTTC
d_call: -; j_call: TRBJ2-7; clone_size: -; cdr3_length: 13; v_call: TRBV6-5; cdr3_aa: CASSYSPSYEQYF; cdr3_nt: TGTGCCAGCAGTTACTCACCATCATACGAGCAGTACTTC
d_call: -; j_call: TRBJ2-3; clone_size: -; cdr3_length: 13; v_call: TRBV6-4; cdr3_aa: CASSEGETDTQYF; cdr3_nt: TGTGCCAGCAGTGAAGGAGAAACAGATACGCAGTATTTT
d_call: -; j_call: TRBJ2-7; clone_size: few; cdr3_length: 13; v_call: TRBV27; cdr3_aa: CASRKGQQYEQYF; cdr3_nt: TGTGCCAGCAGGAAAGGACAGCAGTACGAGCAGTACTTC
d_call: TRBD2; j_call: TRBJ2-2; clone_size: few; cdr3_length: 17; v_call: TRBV19; cdr3_aa: CASSIGWAGGLPGELFF; cdr3_nt: TGTGCCAGTAGTATAGGTTGGGCGGGAGGCCTACCCGGGGAGCTGTTTTTT
d_call: -; j_call: TRBJ1-6; clone_size: -; cdr3_length: 17; v_call: TRBV25-1; cdr3_aa: CASRTGAQGGWNSPLHF; cdr3_nt: TGTGCCAGCAGAACGGGCGCCCAAGGGGGGTGGAATTCACCCCTCCACTTT
d_call: -; j_call: TRBJ2-5; clone_size: -; cdr3_length: 15; v_call: TRBV19; cdr3_aa: CASSMILGLGATQYF; cdr3_nt: TGTGCCAGTAGTATGATTCTGGGGTTGGGCGCGACCCAGTACTTC
d_call: -; j_call: TRBJ2-7; clone_size: -; cdr3_length: 14; v_call: TRBV28; cdr3_aa: CASSFYTGTYEQYF; cdr3_nt: TGTGCCAGCAGTTTTTACACAGGTACCTACGAGCAGTACTTC
d_call: TRBD1; j_call: TRBJ2-7; clone_size: few; cdr3_length: 14; v_call: TRBV5-4; cdr3_aa: CASSGGQGSYEQYF; cdr3_nt: TGTGCCAGCAGCGGCGGACAGGGCTCCTACGAGCAGTACTTC
d_call: -; j_call: TRBJ2-7; clone_size: -; cdr3_length: 13; v_call: TRBV27; cdr3_aa: CASSLTVSYEQYF; cdr3_nt: TGTGCCAGCAGTTTAACTGTCTCCTACGAGCAGTACTTC
d_call: TRBD1; j_call: TRBJ2-7; clone_size: -; cdr3_length: 14; v_call: TRBV5-1; cdr3_aa: CASSGQGRTYEQYF; cdr3_nt: TGCGCCAGCAGCGGACAGGGTCGGACCTACGAGCAGTACTTC
d_call: -; j_call: TRBJ1-2; clone_size: few; cdr3_length: 16; v_call: TRBV19; cdr3_aa: CASSTIGHNFNYGYTF; cdr3_nt: TGTGCCAGTAGTACGATAGGACACAACTTTAACTATGGCTACACCTTC
d_call: -; j_call: TRBJ1-1; clone_size: -; cdr3_length: 10; v_call: TRBV25-1; cdr3_aa: CASRGSEAFF; cdr3_nt: TGTGCCAGCAGGGGCTCTGAAGCTTTCTTT
d_call: TRBD2; j_call: TRBJ2-1; clone_size: -; cdr3_length: 14; v_call: TRBV28; cdr3_aa: CASSLQGLLNEQFF; cdr3_nt: TGTGCCAGCAGTTTACAGGGACTACTTAATGAGCAGTTCTTC
d_call: -; j_call: TRBJ1-3; clone_size: -; cdr3_length: 15; v_call: TRBV7-9; cdr3_aa: CASSSGGSAGNTIYF; cdr3_nt: TGTGCCAGCAGCTCCGGGGGGTCGGCCGGAAACACCATATATTTT
d_call: -; j_call: TRBJ2-3; clone_size: -; cdr3_length: 11; v_call: TRBV10-3; cdr3_aa: CAISEEDTQYF; cdr3_nt: TGTGCCATCAGTGAGGAGGATACGCAGTATTTT
d_call: -; j_call: TRBJ2-6; clone_size: -; cdr3_length: 16; v_call: TRBV9; cdr3_aa: CASSVPRDSGANVLTF; cdr3_nt: TGTGCCAGCAGCGTACCGCGGGACTCTGGGGCCAACGTCCTGACTTTC
d_call: TRBD1; j_call: TRBJ2-7; clone_size: few; cdr3_length: 17; v_call: TRBV2; cdr3_aa: CASREGTGGARGYEQYF; cdr3_nt: TGTGCCAGCAGAGAGGGGACAGGGGGCGCGCGGGGCTACGAGCAGTACTTC
d_call: -; j_call: TRBJ2-3; clone_size: -; cdr3_length: 12; v_call: TRBV9; cdr3_aa: CASSVNRDTQYF; cdr3_nt: TGTGCCAGCAGCGTAAATAGAGATACGCAGTATTTT
d_call: TRBD2; j_call: TRBJ2-1; clone_size: -; cdr3_length: 16; v_call: TRBV15; cdr3_aa: CATSPRREGPYNEQFF; cdr3_nt: TGTGCCACCAGCCCAAGGCGGGAGGGCCCCTACAATGAGCAGTTCTTC
d_call: -; j_call: TRBJ2-1; clone_size: once; cdr3_length: 12; v_call: TRBV7-6; cdr3_aa: CASSSQGNEQFF; cdr3_nt: TGTGCCAGCAGCTCACAGGGCAATGAGCAGTTCTTC
d_call: -; j_call: TRBJ2-7; clone_size: -; cdr3_length: 17; v_call: TRBV5-6; cdr3_aa: CASSFGVGSPLSYEQYF; cdr3_nt: TGTGCCAGCAGCTTTGGGGTAGGCAGTCCTCTATCCTACGAGCAGTACTTC
d_call: -; j_call: TRBJ1-5; clone_size: -; cdr3_length: 13; v_call: TRBV7-6; cdr3_aa: CASSLSTNQPQHF; cdr3_nt: TGTGCCAGCAGCTTAAGTACGAATCAGCCCCAGCATTTT
d_call: TRBD1; j_call: TRBJ2-7; clone_size: -; cdr3_length: 13; v_call: TRBV5-4; cdr3_aa: CASSPGQSYEQYF; cdr3_nt: TGTGCCAGCAGCCCGGGACAGAGCTACGAGCAGTACTTC
d_call: -; j_call: TRBJ2-6; clone_size: -; cdr3_length: 18; v_call: TRBV11-2; cdr3_aa: CASSLGTGPVSGANVLTF; cdr3_nt: TGTGCCAGCAGCTTAGGAACAGGGCCCGTATCTGGGGCCAACGTCCTGACTTTC
d_call: -; j_call: TRBJ2-7; clone_size: -; cdr3_length: 15; v_call: TRBV18; cdr3_aa: CASSPKEGPVYEQYF; cdr3_nt: TGTGCCAGCTCACCAAAGGAAGGTCCGGTCTACGAGCAGTACTTC
d_call: -; j_call: TRBJ1-1; clone_size: -; cdr3_length: 12; v_call: TRBV9; cdr3_aa: CASSPTGPEAFF; cdr3_nt: TGTGCCAGCAGCCCTACAGGACCCGAAGCTTTCTTT
d_call: TRBD1; j_call: TRBJ1-2; clone_size: -; cdr3_length: 15; v_call: TRBV11-2; cdr3_aa: CASSSPDRGYYGYTF; cdr3_nt: TGTGCCAGCAGCTCCCCGGACAGGGGTTACTATGGCTACACCTTC
d_call: TRBD1; j_call: TRBJ1-4; clone_size: few; cdr3_length: 16; v_call: TRBV4-3; cdr3_aa: CASSQYQGATNEKLFF; cdr3_nt: TGCGCCAGCAGCCAATATCAGGGGGCAACTAATGAAAAACTGTTTTTT
d_call: -; j_call: TRBJ1-5; clone_size: -; cdr3_length: 16; v_call: TRBV5-6; cdr3_aa: CASSLEGSRSNQPQHF; cdr3_nt: TGTGCCAGCAGCTTGGAGGGGTCTCGGAGCAATCAGCCCCAGCATTTT
d_call: -; j_call: TRBJ1-2; clone_size: -; cdr3_length: 15; v_call: TRBV10-3; cdr3_aa: CAISESISENYGYTF; cdr3_nt: TGTGCCATCAGTGAGTCGATTAGCGAAAACTATGGCTACACCTTC
d_call: -; j_call: TRBJ2-1; clone_size: -; cdr3_length: 14; v_call: TRBV19; cdr3_aa: CATWGGTMYNEQFF; cdr3_nt: TGTGCCACCTGGGGGGGGACAATGTACAATGAGCAGTTCTTC
d_call: TRBD1; j_call: TRBJ2-1; clone_size: -; cdr3_length: 17; v_call: TRBV7-9; cdr3_aa: CASSPHNRDRLYNEQFF; cdr3_nt: TGTGCCAGCAGCCCGCATAATCGGGACAGGCTTTACAATGAGCAGTTCTTC
d_call: TRBD1; j_call: TRBJ2-7; clone_size: -; cdr3_length: 13; v_call: TRBV6-5; cdr3_aa: CASSSGQGDEQYF; cdr3_nt: TGTGCCAGCAGTTCAGGACAGGGGGACGAGCAGTACTTC
d_call: -; j_call: TRBJ2-5; clone_size: -; cdr3_length: 16; v_call: TRBV10-2; cdr3_aa: CASSNPRDPEGRTQYF; cdr3_nt: TGCGCCAGCTCTAATCCCCGGGACCCGGAGGGGAGGACCCAGTACTTC
d_call: -; j_call: TRBJ2-1; clone_size: -; cdr3_length: 14; v_call: TRBV6-5; cdr3_aa: CASSEEDATDEQFF; cdr3_nt: TGTGCCAGCAGTGAAGAGGACGCGACGGATGAGCAGTTCTTC
d_call: TRBD2; j_call: TRBJ2-1; clone_size: -; cdr3_length: 16; v_call: TRBV7-9; cdr3_aa: CASSRPTSGRTNEQFF; cdr3_nt: TGTGCCAGCAGCCGTCCGACTAGCGGGAGGACGAATGAGCAGTTCTTC
d_call: -; j_call: TRBJ2-7; clone_size: few; cdr3_length: 12; v_call: TRBV27; cdr3_aa: CASSSSSYEQYF; cdr3_nt: TGTGCCAGCAGTTCCAGCTCCTACGAGCAGTACTTC
d_call: TRBD2; j_call: TRBJ2-3; clone_size: few; cdr3_length: 16; v_call: TRBV29-1; cdr3_aa: CSVVGLAGTSTDTQYF; cdr3_nt: TGCAGCGTCGTCGGACTAGCGGGGACTAGCACAGATACGCAGTATTTT